This entry is about one T cell receptor beta chain. Antigen: not known. This sample is part of a study of cytomegalovirus exposure and HLA in healthy donors. Both 60 Vbeta primers and 13 Jbeta primers went into the PCR. Libraries were prepared by immunoSEQ multiplex PCR; TCRdb keeps only in-frame clonotypes and omits some of them. This table holds about 260,000 clones, 80% to 90% found once. CDR1 LNHDA and CDR2 SQIVND come from the germline V gene (reference sequence). Trimming removed 7 bases from V and 4 bases from J, with 20 bases in between. The CDR3 covers 16 residues. Study observations and caveats: A later analysis linked more than 15,000 TCR beta sequences to HLA alleles at 0.05 false discovery rate. Owing to their indistinguishability, certain V segments, notably TRBV6-2 and TRBV6-3, were excluded. Trimming of TCR beta V- and J-genes showed a link, identified in a later analysis, to a missense DCLRE1C variant.

This sequence joins TRBV19 and TRBJ1-5; perhaps TRBD1 as D (5 bases). Source material: PBMCs. The source of this sequence is a woman between 40 and 55 years old in good health and CMV-seropositive. The CDR3 here is CASTPKVDRTNQPQHF. In DNA form, the CDR3 reads TGTGCCAGTACTCCCAAGGTCGACAGAACTAATCAGCCCCAGCATTTT.